This section outlines one T cell receptor beta chain sequence together with its context. The CDR3 covers 13 residues. Germline CDR1 is LNHDA and CDR2 is SQIVND (reference sequence). J was trimmed by 7 bases and V by 10 bases; bases with no gene match: 7. The record originates from a study of T cell changes during pregnancy in multiple sclerosis. Sequencing used immunoSEQ multiplex PCR; TCRdb keeps in-frame clones, though not all of them. Altogether about 100,000 clones are present, over 85% being singletons, with the ten largest covering 0.99%. The clonotype originates from a female donor with multiple sclerosis, enrolled in a pregnancy study. Sequencing used peripheral blood, obtained after pregnancy. The rearrangement joins TRBV19 to TRBJ2-1; 10 bases agree with TRBD1. CDR3 sequence reads: CATRDRGGNEQFF. CDR3 DNA sequence: TGTGCCACCAGGGACAGGGGCGGGAATGAGCAGTTCTTC.